This TCR beta chain was recovered during a study of vaccination effects on CD4 cells after COVID-19. Note on this clone: Its antigen is still unknown.

Method: immunoSEQ multiplex PCR; TCRdb's copy keeps in-frame clones and lacks some. Of tens of thousands of clones in the sample, 60% to 75% were seen once. Before sequencing took place, the ViraFEST assay used viral peptide pools to expand antigen-specific CD4+ T cells. Following 10 days of culture, CD4+ T cells were isolated. Participants were vaccinated with two doses of either the BNT162b2 or mRNA-1273 vaccine. The CDR3 extends over 14 amino acids. Germline assignment: CDR1 MGHRA and CDR2 YSYEKL. V was shortened by 0 bases and J by 3 bases, with 8 bases between the two germline ends. This sequence joins TRBV4-1 and TRBJ2-5, with TRBD1 as a possible D gene (5 bases). This TCR came from a human donor who received a COVID-19 vaccine. Sample: CD4+ T cells from PBMCs cultured with HCoV-229E spike peptides, taken after COVID-19 vaccination. Written as DNA, the CDR3 is TGCGCCAGCAGCCAAGATCCAGGGAAAGAGACCCAGTACTTC. Translated: CASSQDPGKETQYF.